The 32 T cell receptor beta chains below come from one sample, sequenced in a study of blood T cell repertoires in COVID-19. Measured with immunoSEQ multiplex PCR; TCRdb has only the in-frame clones, and not every one. The sample lists about 150,000 clones, roughly four fifths occurring once. The sequencing sample was made of peripheral blood. The receptors stem from a man in his sixties or seventies with active or convalescent COVID-19.

V gene TRBV4-3 combines with J gene TRBJ1-2; D is uncertain. Trimming removed 4 bases from V and 7 bases from J, with 16 bases in between. This CDR3 spans 14 amino acids. The germline V gene has CDR1 LGHNA and CDR2 YSLEER. The CDR3 here is CASSLTPRPRGYTF. The CDR3 region has the DNA TGCGCCAGCAGCCTGACACCTCGGCCCCGTGGCTACACCTTC.

This sequence joins TRBV5-1 and TRBJ1-1, with unresolved D. V gave up 0 bases and J gave up 6 bases, with 12 bases separating them. CDR1 is SGHRS and CDR2 is YFSETQ in the germline V gene. The CDR3 consists of 14 residues. The CDR3 nucleotides are TGCGCCAGCAGCTTGGCTGGGTTACGGGCTGAAGCTTTCTTT. Translation: CASSLAGLRAEAFF.

The chain recombines TRBV7-9 with TRBJ2-3; 8 bases fit TRBD2. CDR3 length equals 16 residues. Looked up from germline, CDR1 is SEHNR and CDR2 is FQNEAQ (reference sequence). Trimming took 1 base from V and 2 from J; bases not matched to a gene: 5. The CDR3 is CASSLVASGYTDTQYF. CDR3 bases: TGTGCCAGCAGCTTAGTTGCTAGCGGGTACACAGATACGCAGTATTTT.

The chain links TRBV11-3 to TRBJ2-1; tentatively, D is TRBD1 (5 bases). In germline, CDR1 is SGHNT, CDR2 YENEEA. Trimming left V 2 bases short and J 0 bases short, with 8 bases between. The CDR3 is 15 residues long. CDR3 sequence reads: CASSLSGNSYNEQFF. CDR3 in DNA: TGTGCCAGCAGCTTATCAGGGAACTCCTACAATGAGCAGTTCTTC.

The J gene is TRBJ1-1, the V gene TRBV5-1, with a tentative D call TRBD1 (5 bases). V lost 0 bases to trimming and J lost 10 bases, with 16 bases between them. Per germline, CDR1 SGHRS and CDR2 YFSETQ. The CDR3 spans 14 residues. The CDR3 DNA is TGCGCCAGCAGCTTGGCACAGACGGGGGATCGAGCTTTCTTT. Translated: CASSLAQTGDRAFF.

The rearrangement links TRBV9 to TRBJ2-1, with a possible D match to TRBD2 (5 bases). This CDR3 has 14 residues. The ends were cut back, 3 bases at V and 4 bases at J, with 11 bases in the middle. Germline V gives CDR1 SGDLS, CDR2 YYNGEE. The CDR3 region is CASSAAGGYNEQFF. The CDR3 bases are TGTGCCAGCAGCGCGGCGGGTGGGTACAATGAGCAGTTCTTC. Variable domain in full (rest from reference TRBV9 and TRBJ2-1): DSGVTQTPKHLITATGQRVTLRCSPRSGDLSVYWYQQSLDQGLQFLIQYYNGEERAKGNILERFSAQQFPDLHSELNLSSLELGDSALYFCASSAAGGYNEQFFGPGTRLTVL.

This clone was observed a single time. The chain links TRBV18 to TRBJ1-5; a weak D match, TRBD1 (6 bases). V was cut by 4 bases and J by 11 bases, with 12 bases left in between. From germline, CDR1 is KGHSH and CDR2 LQKENI. This CDR3 region has 12 residues. CDR3 in DNA: TGTGCCAGCTCACTAGACAGGTGGGCCCAGCATTTT. This translates into CASSLDRWAQHF.

The chain carries TRBV11-3 and TRBJ2-2; D gene unclear. CDR1 and CDR2 from the germline V gene are SGHNT and YENEEA. Deletions cut 2 bases from V and 2 bases from J, with 3 bases between. There are 13 residues in the CDR3. CDR3 residues: CASSLLNTGELFF. The CDR3 DNA is TGTGCCAGCAGCTTATTAAACACCGGGGAGCTGTTTTTT.

The chain employs TRBV15 and TRBJ2-5; TRBD2 aligns across 7 bases. The CDR3 runs 15 residues. Germline CDR1 is LNHNV and CDR2 is YYDKDF (reference sequence). V lost 5 bases to trimming and J lost 2 bases; unmatched junction nucleotides: 8. CDR3 coding DNA: TGTGCCACCAGCCCAGCGGGGCCAACTCAAGAGACCCAGTACTTC. It translates to CATSPAGPTQETQYF.

The V gene is TRBV2, the J gene TRBJ2-2, with TRBD2 identical over 7 bases. The CDR3 extends over 14 amino acids. Per the germline V gene, CDR1 is SNHLY and CDR2 is FYNNEI. Losses at the gene ends were 6 bases for V and 3 bases for J; bases not matched to a gene: 4. This CDR3 is CASSGGTDTGELFF. CDR3 bases: TGTGCCAGCAGCGGGGGGACTGACACCGGGGAGCTGTTTTTT.

The chain carries TRBV4-1 and TRBJ1-2, with 7 bases that match TRBD1. Germline V gene lookup returns CDR1 MGHRA and CDR2 YSYEKL. The V segment lost 0 bases and the J segment 2 bases; nucleotides outside the gene matches: 12. The CDR3 extends over 18 amino acids. The CDR3 sequence is CASSQDPRTGVLNYGYTF. The CDR3 region has the DNA TGCGCCAGCAGCCAAGATCCAAGAACAGGGGTTTTAAACTATGGCTACACCTTC.

This clone was observed a single time. J is TRBJ2-2 and V is TRBV7-8; TRBD1 aligns across 8 bases. CDR3 length: 15 amino acids. CDR1 is SGHVS and CDR2 is FQNEAQ in the germline V gene. V shed 5 bases, J shed 6 bases, and the junction held 8 bases outside the gene matches. CDR3 coding DNA: TGTGCCAGCAGCGGTCAGGGGGCTGCGGCCGGGGAGCTGTTTTTT. This gives the protein CASSGQGAAAGELFF.

This clone has only a few counts. The chain combines TRBV5-5 with TRBJ2-7, with 7 bases lining up with TRBD1. With V trimmed by 4 bases and J by 9 bases, 7 bases remained unmatched. Germline V gene sequence: CDR1 SGHKS, CDR2 YYEKEE (reference sequence). The CDR3 runs to 12 residues. CDR3 amino acids: CASSLQGIGQYF. The CDR3 DNA reads as TGTGCCAGCAGCCTACAGGGGATCGGGCAGTACTTC.

This chain uses TRBV15 with TRBJ2-7; the D gene is possibly TRBD1 (5 bases). The CDR3 runs to 15 residues. V shed 0 bases and J shed 4 bases, with 13 bases lying between them. Germline lookup yields CDR1 LNHNV and CDR2 YYDKDF (reference sequence). The CDR3 spells CATSRDILKGYEQYF. The DNA of the CDR3 is TGTGCCACCAGCAGAGATATACTCAAGGGGTACGAGCAGTACTTC.

The chain recombines TRBV7-9 with TRBJ2-5, with D possibly being TRBD1 (6 bases). Per germline, CDR1 SEHNR and CDR2 FQNEAQ (reference sequence). Trimming removed 9 bases from V and 1 base from J, with 27 bases in between. This CDR3 spans 18 amino acids. The chain's CDR3 is CASLRTTQQGSVQETQYF. CDR3 coding DNA: TGTGCCAGTTTACGAACCACCCAGCAGGGGTCGGTCCAAGAGACCCAGTACTTC.

The chain employs TRBV6-2 or TRBV6-3 and TRBJ1-5; D may be TRBD1 (5 bases). This CDR3 comprises 15 residues. The ends were cut back, 0 bases at V and 6 bases at J, with 12 bases in the middle. Per the germline V gene, CDR1 is MNHEY and CDR2 is SVGEGT. The CDR3 DNA reads TGTGCCAGCAGTTACTCAGGGGCGCGGGGTCAGCCCCAGCATTTT. Its protein product is CASSYSGARGQPQHF.

CDR3 region: CASSSTRGWRETQYF. The CDR3 DNA reads as TGTGCCAGCAGCTCCACCCGGGGGTGGAGGGAGACCCAGTACTTC. The chain employs TRBV7-2 and TRBJ2-5, with a possible D match to TRBD2 (6 bases). Deletions cut 4 bases from V and 5 bases from J, with 17 bases between. The CDR3 has 15 residues. Germline CDR1 and CDR2: SGHTA and FQGNSA.

This chain joins TRBV15 and TRBJ2-7; TRBD1 agrees at 9 bases. The CDR3 spans 15 residues. V dropped 1 base and J dropped 2; count of bases not matched to a gene: 3. Germline V lookup: CDR1 LNHNV, CDR2 YYDKDF (reference sequence). This CDR3 is CATSRVQGATYEQYF. DNA of the CDR3: TGTGCCACCAGCAGAGTACAGGGGGCCACCTACGAGCAGTACTTC.

The chain joins TRBV19 to TRBJ2-4; TRBD2 agrees at 11 bases. The CDR3 sequence is 16 residues long. Germline V gives CDR1 LNHDA, CDR2 SQIVND (reference sequence). V gave up 5 bases and J gave up 8 bases; unmatched junction bases: 11. CDR3 sequence: CASSQTSGAKSHIQYF. The CDR3, as DNA: TGTGCCAGTAGTCAGACTAGCGGGGCTAAGAGCCACATTCAGTACTTC. The full variable domain, with the rest looked up from reference TRBV19 and TRBJ2-4, is DGGITQSPKYLFRKEGQNVTLSCEQNLNHDAMYWYRQDPGQGLRLIYYSQIVNDFQKGDIAEGYSVSREKKESFPLTVTSAQKNPTAFYLCASSQTSGAKSHIQYFGAGTRLSVL.

V and J are TRBV9 and TRBJ2-1; 8 nucleotides line up with TRBD1. Per the germline V gene, CDR1 is SGDLS and CDR2 is YYNGEE. The CDR3 contains 14 residues. Trimming removed 3 bases from V and 7 bases from J; junction bases left unmatched: 6. CDR3 nucleotides: TGTGCCAGCAGCGCCCCCAGGGGGCGGAATGAGCAGTTCTTC. Protein sequence: CASSAPRGRNEQFF.

The V and J genes are TRBV19 and TRBJ2-7, with 8 bases aligning to TRBD2. The CDR3 covers 18 residues. Unmatched junction bases numbered 16, after V lost 5 bases and J lost 1 base. Germline CDR1 LNHDA, CDR2 SQIVND (reference sequence). This CDR3 is CASSRVLRGGPTSYEQYF. The DNA for the CDR3 is TGTGCCAGTAGTCGGGTACTCCGCGGGGGGCCTACTTCCTACGAGCAGTACTTC.

In this sample, this clone turned up a few times. The chain carries TRBV3-1 (or the pseudogene TRBV3-2) and TRBJ2-5; D is possibly TRBD1 (6 bases). Germline assignment: CDR1 LGHDT and CDR2 YNNKEL (reference sequence). The V and J ends lost 4 bases and 5 bases respectively, with 17 bases between them. This CDR3 has 15 amino acids. CDR3 loop: CASSLRGGLGETQYF. CDR3 nucleotides: TGTGCCAGCAGCCTCCGAGGGGGTCTTGGGGAGACCCAGTACTTC.

CDR3 DNA: TGTGCCATCAGTGAGCCCGGGGAAGCTTTCTTT. As protein: CAISEPGEAFF. The genes are TRBV10-3 and TRBJ1-1; no definite D call. Germline CDR1 reads ENHRY; CDR2 reads SYGVKD. The length of the CDR3 is 11 residues. Trimming shortened V by 2 bases and J by 8 bases, and 6 bases separated the two germline ends.

V is TRBV9 and J is TRBJ2-2; a possible D gene is TRBD1 (5 bases). Trimming took 2 bases from V and 1 from J, leaving 9 bases between them. The germline V gene has CDR1 SGDLS and CDR2 YYNGEE. The CDR3 runs to 15 residues. Here the CDR3 reads CASSVGHLNTGELFF. CDR3 nucleotide sequence: TGTGCCAGCAGCGTCGGACATCTGAACACCGGGGAGCTGTTTTTT.

The CDR3 loop reads CASSTGGGVPAFF. The CDR3 DNA is TGTGCCAGCTCTACGGGCGGGGGGGTTCCGGCTTTCTTT. The chain is built from TRBV6-6 and TRBJ1-1, with D perhaps matching TRBD1 (5 bases). Trimming shortened V by 8 bases and J by 11 bases, and 21 bases separated the two germline ends. The germline V gene encodes CDR1 MNHNY and CDR2 SVGAGI (reference sequence). CDR3 length: 13 amino acids.

This chain joins TRBV29-1 and TRBJ2-3, with 11 bases matching TRBD1. CDR1 and CDR2 (germline): SQVTM, ANQGSEA. With V trimmed by 3 bases and J by 5 bases, 4 bases remained unmatched. This CDR3 contains 14 residues. Here the CDR3 DNA reads TGCAGCGTTGATCCGGACAGGGGGCGAGATACGCAGTATTTT. Translating it yields CSVDPDRGRDTQYF.

The chain employs TRBV5-1 and TRBJ1-4; TRBD1 might be the D (5 bases). The CDR3 spans 15 residues. Germline V CDR1 and CDR2: SGHRS, YFSETQ. The germline V and J ends were trimmed by 2 bases and 7 bases, with 15 bases remaining between them. CDR3 sequence reads: CASSLNGQSGEKLFF. As DNA, the CDR3 is TGCGCCAGCAGCTTAAATGGACAATCAGGTGAAAAACTGTTTTTT.

V and J are TRBV6-2 or TRBV6-3 and TRBJ2-1; D gene unclear. Germline values: CDR1 MNHEY, CDR2 SVGEGT. CDR3 size: 15 residues. The V end was cut by 1 base, the J end by 0 bases, with 7 bases between. The CDR3 region has the DNA TGTGCCAGCAGTTACTGGTCGAGCTCCTACAATGAGCAGTTCTTC. Its protein product is CASSYWSSSYNEQFF.

This clone was detected only a few times. This chain uses TRBV28 with TRBJ1-2; 7 bases are a match to TRBD1. The CDR3 is 14 residues long. V was pared by 7 bases and J by 4 bases, with 9 bases of the junction left unmatched. The germline V gene encodes CDR1 MDHEN and CDR2 SYDVKM. CDR3 DNA sequence: TGTGCCAGCACATCTGGGACAGTAAGCTATGGCTACACCTTC. This codes for CASTSGTVSYGYTF.

In its sample, this clone was seen a few times. This rearrangement joins TRBV7-9 to TRBJ1-4; 8 bases fit TRBD1. Germline V gene lookup returns CDR1 SEHNR and CDR2 FQNEAQ (reference sequence). The CDR3 has 15 amino acids. The V and J ends lost 5 bases and 5 bases, in that order; junction bases with no gene match: 7. The CDR3 sequence: CASSLTQGANEKLFF. CDR3 bases: TGTGCCAGCAGCCTTACGCAGGGGGCGAATGAAAAACTGTTTTTT.

The rearrangement uses TRBV27 and TRBJ2-7, with D possibly TRBD1 on 6 matching bases. Between the trimmed V and J ends, which lost 6 bases and 3 bases, there was a span of 12 bases. Germline V gives CDR1 MNHEY, CDR2 SMNVEV (reference sequence). The CDR3 length is 13 residues. CDR3 residues: CASSPDRNYEQYF. CDR3 in DNA: TGTGCCAGCAGCCCTGACAGGAACTACGAGCAGTACTTC.

The chain uses TRBV28 and TRBJ2-6, with TRBD1 as a possible D gene (5 bases). From germline, CDR1 is MDHEN and CDR2 SYDVKM. This CDR3 is built from 16 residues. Between the trimmed V and J ends, which lost 8 bases and 0 bases, there was a span of 14 bases. CDR3 protein: CASSLRGSSGANVLTF. The CDR3 DNA reads TGTGCCAGCTCACTAAGGGGTAGCTCTGGGGCCAACGTCCTGACTTTC.